A single sample gave rise to the 21 T cell receptor beta chains below, sequenced in a study of blood T cell repertoires in COVID-19. Using immunoSEQ multiplex PCR, the repertoire was profiled, and TCRdb retains in-frame clones only, with some absent. The sample holds a few hundred thousand clones; roughly 90% are singletons and the top ten take approximately 1.8%. Material for sequencing was PBMCs or T cells enriched from blood (not recorded which). Receptors originate from a woman between 40 and 50 years old who had recovered from COVID-19.

This chain links TRBV7-8 with TRBJ1-5, with D hard to call. Germline values: CDR1 SGHVS, CDR2 FQNEAQ. CDR3 size: 14 residues. V lost 1 base, J lost 9 bases, and 13 bases lay in between. CDR3 in amino acids: CASSLEEIMPPQHF. The CDR3 DNA reads as TGTGCCAGCAGCTTAGAGGAGATCATGCCGCCCCAGCATTTT.

The V and J genes are TRBV7-9 and TRBJ1-6; D unclear. CDR3 length: 16 amino acids. The germline CDR1 and CDR2 sequences are SEHNR and FQNEAQ (reference sequence). The V gene lost 5 bases and the J gene lost 8 bases, with 19 bases spanning the gap. CDR3 nucleotides: TGTGCCAGCAGCAACGGAGGGAGGCAGGTTGATTCACCCCTCCACTTT. Translated, it gives CASSNGGRQVDSPLHF.

The V call is TRBV6-5, the J call TRBJ2-3; 10 bases align to TRBD2. This CDR3 has 16 residues. J was trimmed by 3 bases and V by 2 bases; bases with no gene match: 5. Looked up from germline, CDR1 is MNHEY and CDR2 is SVGAGI. The CDR3: CASSYVLAGDTDTQYF. CDR3 nucleotide sequence: TGTGCCAGCAGTTACGTCCTAGCGGGAGATACAGATACGCAGTATTTT.

J is TRBJ1-1 and V is TRBV5-4, with 7 nucleotides matching TRBD1. V gave up 3 bases and J gave up 8 bases; unmatched junction bases: 4. The CDR3 length is 12 residues. The V gene's germline CDR1 is SGHNT and CDR2 YYREEE (reference sequence). CDR3 protein: CASSSQGIEAFF. CDR3 in DNA: TGTGCCAGCAGCTCACAGGGGATCGAAGCTTTCTTT.

V gene TRBV13 combines with J gene TRBJ2-7; 13 bases agree with TRBD2. This CDR3 has 17 amino acids. V dropped 2 bases and J dropped 3; count of bases not matched to a gene: 7. Looked up from germline, CDR1 is PRHDT and CDR2 is FYEKMQ (reference sequence). CDR3: CASSLSTSGRARYEQYF. The CDR3 region has the DNA TGTGCCAGCAGCTTAAGTACTAGCGGGAGGGCCCGCTACGAGCAGTACTTC.

The gene calls are TRBV3-1 (or the pseudogene TRBV3-2) and TRBJ2-1, with 11 nucleotides matching TRBD2. Per the germline V gene, CDR1 is LGHDT and CDR2 is YNNKEL (reference sequence). The length of the CDR3 is 22 residues. Unmatched junction bases numbered 18, after V lost 1 base and J lost 1 base. The CDR3: CASSQVRGGRLAGGWSYNEQFF. CDR3 sequence (DNA): TGTGCCAGCAGCCAAGTAAGGGGGGGGCGGCTAGCGGGAGGTTGGTCCTACAATGAGCAGTTCTTC.

The rearrangement joins TRBV7-2 to TRBJ1-5, with TRBD1 identical over 7 bases. Trimming cost V 3 bases and J 6 bases; bases outside gene matches: 2. CDR3 length: 13 amino acids. Germline CDR1 and CDR2: SGHTA and FQGNSA. This CDR3 reads CASSLTGSQPQHF. The CDR3 DNA is TGTGCCAGCAGCTTGACAGGGAGTCAGCCCCAGCATTTT. Full variable domain (outside the CDR3, taken from reference TRBV7-2 and TRBJ1-5): GAGVSQSPSNKVTEKGKDVELRCDPISGHTALYWYRQSLGQGLEFLIYFQGNSAPDKSGLPSDRFSAERTGGSVSTLTIQRTQQEDSAVYLCASSLTGSQPQHFGDGTRLSIL.

V usage is TRBV10-3 and J usage is TRBJ1-1; TRBD1 agrees at 7 bases. CDR3 length equals 12 residues. V was clipped by 7 bases and J by 8 bases; unmatched bases: 7. Germline CDR1 is ENHRY and CDR2 is SYGVKD. CDR3 coding DNA: TGTGCCATCAAAAATCAGGACAGGGAAGCTTTCTTT. It is translated as CAIKNQDREAFF.

The chain couples TRBV30 to TRBJ2-7; the match to TRBD2 covers 9 bases. The CDR3 runs 16 residues. Germline values: CDR1 GTSNPN, CDR2 SVGIG (reference sequence). Unmatched junction bases numbered 9, after V lost 1 base and J lost 2 bases. The CDR3, as DNA: TGTGCCTGGAGTGCCCTAAGACTAGCGGCCACCTACGAGCAGTACTTC. It translates to CAWSALRLAATYEQYF. The complete variable domain, with remaining parts taken from reference TRBV30 and TRBJ2-7, reads SQTIHQWPATLVQPVGSPLSLECTVEGTSNPNLYWYRQAAGRGLQLLFYSVGIGQISSEVPQNLSASRPQDRQFILSSKKLLLSDSGFYLCAWSALRLAATYEQYFGPGTRLTVT.

This chain's CDR3 is CASSQFEGQGPNTEAFF. The CDR3 DNA sequence: TGCGCCAGCAGCCAGTTCGAGGGACAGGGACCGAACACTGAAGCTTTCTTT. V is TRBV4-3 and J is TRBJ1-1; the match to TRBD1 covers 9 bases. V lost 3 bases and J lost 1; bases outside the gene matches: 9. Germline assignment: CDR1 LGHNA and CDR2 YSLEER. The CDR3 extends over 17 amino acids.

The rearrangement uses TRBV18 and TRBJ2-1, with 12 bases lining up with TRBD2. CDR3 length equals 20 residues. Trimming cost V 6 bases and J 4 bases; bases outside gene matches: 19. Per germline, CDR1 KGHSH and CDR2 LQKENI. This CDR3 is CASSSNLPSGRELRYNEQFF. CDR3 coding DNA: TGTGCCAGCTCGTCCAACCTACCTAGCGGGAGGGAATTGAGATACAATGAGCAGTTCTTC.

The chain recombines TRBV9 with TRBJ1-2, with TRBD1 identical over 7 bases. There are 15 residues in the CDR3. V gave up 4 bases and J gave up 7 bases; unmatched junction bases: 13. CDR1 is SGDLS and CDR2 is YYNGEE in the germline V gene. Written as DNA, the CDR3 is TGTGCCAGCAGCTCATCCCCGTGGGACAGCGGTGGCTACACCTTC. Translating gives CASSSSPWDSGGYTF.

This clone was detected a few times. The rearrangement links TRBV5-1 to TRBJ1-1, with TRBD1 matching over 9 bases. Trimming cost V 3 bases and J 5 bases; bases outside gene matches: 8. The CDR3 runs to 15 residues. Per the germline V gene, CDR1 is SGHRS and CDR2 is YFSETQ. CDR3 loop: CASSWTGAMGTEAFF. The CDR3, as DNA: TGCGCCAGCAGCTGGACAGGGGCTATGGGGACTGAAGCTTTCTTT.

The chain uses TRBV28 and TRBJ1-1; possibly TRBD1 for D (5 bases). V was cut by 1 base and J by 1 base, with 10 bases left in between. This CDR3 comprises 15 residues. The germline V gene has CDR1 MDHEN and CDR2 SYDVKM. As DNA, the CDR3 is TGTGCCAGCAGTTTATCTTGGGGGGGGAACACTGAAGCTTTCTTT. It is translated as CASSLSWGGNTEAFF.

Comments on this clone: Other DNA variants within this sample encode the same CDR3. V usage is TRBV9 and J usage is TRBJ1-2; the D gene is possibly TRBD1 (6 bases). The CDR3 totals 15 residues. Germline-derived CDR1 and CDR2 are SGDLS and YYNGEE. V lost 0 bases, J lost 2 bases, and 11 bases lay in between. The CDR3 DNA follows: TGTGCCAGCAGCGTAGGCGGACAGAAGAACTATGGCTACACCTTC. Translating it yields CASSVGGQKNYGYTF.

For the CDR3, the DNA is TGTGCCAGCAGTGGCCGGACAAAAGAGCAGTTCTTC. Its translation is CASSGRTKEQFF. This rearrangement joins TRBV25-1 to TRBJ2-1; the D gene is possibly TRBD1 (5 bases). From germline, CDR1 is MGHDK and CDR2 SYGVNS. The CDR3 covers 12 residues. V was trimmed by 4 bases and J by 10 bases, leaving 11 bases between them. The complete variable domain, with remaining parts taken from reference TRBV25-1 and TRBJ2-1, reads EADIYQTPRYLVIGTGKKITLECSQTMGHDKMYWYQQDPGMELHLIHYSYGVNSTEKGDLSSESTVSRIRTEHFPLTLESARPSHTSQYLCASSGRTKEQFFGPGTRLTVL.

CDR3 sequence (DNA): TGTGCCAGCAGTTGGACGGGACAGGGGCGAGTAAAACTGTTTTTT. It is translated as CASSWTGQGRVKLFF. V usage is TRBV6-5 and J usage is TRBJ1-4; 10 bases fit TRBD1. This CDR3 region has 15 residues. CDR1 MNHEY and CDR2 SVGAGI come from the germline V gene. J gave up 10 bases and V 4 bases, and 9 bases lay outside the gene matches.

CDR3 DNA: TGTGCCAGCAGTTCAGCGAACCCCTACACCTTC. The encoded protein is CASSSANPYTF. The J gene is TRBJ1-2, the V gene TRBV28, with D unclear. Trimming shortened V by 4 bases and J by 10 bases, and 10 bases separated the two germline ends. This CDR3 is 11 amino acids long. The V gene's germline CDR1 is MDHEN and CDR2 SYDVKM.

This clone is a singleton in its sample. The V call is TRBV19, the J call TRBJ1-2; 9 bases are shared with TRBD1. This CDR3 region has 15 residues. The ends lost 5 bases at V and 4 bases at J; junction bases unmatched: 8. Germline V gene data show CDR1 as LNHDA and CDR2 as SQIVND (reference sequence). The CDR3 here is CASSLFPGQGYGYTF. In nucleotides, the CDR3 is TGTGCCAGTAGTCTCTTCCCGGGACAGGGCTATGGCTACACCTTC.

V and J are TRBV12-3 or TRBV12-4 and TRBJ1-1; TRBD1 is a possible D gene (5 bases). The CDR3 covers 12 residues. Trimming took off 3 bases at V and 5 bases at J, with 7 bases between the two ends. CDR3 DNA: TGTGCCAGCAGTTTCGGGGGGACTGAAGCTTTCTTT. The encoded protein is CASSFGGTEAFF.

The rearrangement uses TRBV19 and TRBJ2-5; 11 bases map to TRBD1. V dropped 5 bases and J dropped 4; count of bases not matched to a gene: 6. Looked up from germline, CDR1 is LNHDA and CDR2 is SQIVND (reference sequence). The CDR3 runs 15 residues. The CDR3 bases are TGTGCCAGTAGTCCCAGGACAGGGGGCTTAGAGACCCAGTACTTC. Translating it yields CASSPRTGGLETQYF.